Sequencing of this TCR beta chain was carried out in a study of shared clonotypes between healthy human individuals. General observations from the study: Naive CD4 clonotypes were shared across several donors at about 5.3%.

For each subset, genomic DNA was distributed in equal portions over several immunoSEQ plates. TCRdb keeps only in-frame clones here, not all; method: immunoSEQ multiplex PCR. The data show fewer than 3 million clones, around 92% seen once. V was trimmed by 4 bases and J by 0 bases, leaving 26 bases between them. Germline values: CDR1 SGHNT, CDR2 YYREEE (reference sequence). This CDR3 is built from 20 residues. On this clone itself: Its antigen remains unidentified.

Negatively enriched CD4+ T cells were divided by CD45RA into naive and memory. Sequencing used naive CD4+ T cells from PBMCs. Subset of the sample: CD45RA+ positively selected. This clonotype was obtained from a man between 18 and 35 years old in good health. Some clones in this sample may be carry-over from other donors' samples. This chain connects TRBV5-4 to TRBJ2-1; D may match TRBD1 or TRBD2 (5 bases each). The CDR3 coding sequence is TGTGCCAGCAGCCCACGGGCTTGGATGGGTGGGACGGGCTCCTACAATGAGCAGTTCTTC. Translating it yields CASSPRAWMGGTGSYNEQFF.